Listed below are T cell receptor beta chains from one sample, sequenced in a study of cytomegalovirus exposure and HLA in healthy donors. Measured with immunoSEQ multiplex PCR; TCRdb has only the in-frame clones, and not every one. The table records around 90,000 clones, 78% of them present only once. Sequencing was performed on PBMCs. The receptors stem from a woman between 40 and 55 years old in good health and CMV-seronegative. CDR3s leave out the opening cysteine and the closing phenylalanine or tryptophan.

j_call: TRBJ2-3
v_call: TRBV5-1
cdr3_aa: ASAGPSTDTQY

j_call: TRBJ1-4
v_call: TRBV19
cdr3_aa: ASSRGAATNEKLF

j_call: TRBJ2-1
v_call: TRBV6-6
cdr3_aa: ASISGGLSYNEQF

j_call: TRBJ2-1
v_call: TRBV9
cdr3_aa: ASSQRLASYNEQF

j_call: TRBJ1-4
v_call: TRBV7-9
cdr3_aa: ASHRGLNEKLF

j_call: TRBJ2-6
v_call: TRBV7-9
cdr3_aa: ASSLLSAGSGANVLT

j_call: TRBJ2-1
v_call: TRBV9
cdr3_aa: ASSGVAGGPNNEQF

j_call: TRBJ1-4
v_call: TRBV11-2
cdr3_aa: ASSLLGRSEKLF

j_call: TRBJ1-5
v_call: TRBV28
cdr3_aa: ASSLLSGGSNQPQH

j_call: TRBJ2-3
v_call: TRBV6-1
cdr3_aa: ASSEGVGARRADTQY

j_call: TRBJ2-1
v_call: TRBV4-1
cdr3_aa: ASSQGGFGLAGSTEQF

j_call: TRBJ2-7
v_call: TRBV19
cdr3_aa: ASTPGLGQDEQY

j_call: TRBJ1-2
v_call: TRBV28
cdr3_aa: ASRLEGGESYGYT

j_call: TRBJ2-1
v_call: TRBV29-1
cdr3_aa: SVALAGEEF

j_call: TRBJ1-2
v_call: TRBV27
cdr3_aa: ASSLKIGAFGYT

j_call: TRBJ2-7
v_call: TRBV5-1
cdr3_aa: ASSPGSGAVSYEQY

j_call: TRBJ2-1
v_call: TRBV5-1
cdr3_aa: ASSLPGLAYNEQF

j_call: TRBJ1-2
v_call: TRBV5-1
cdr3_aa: ASSLAVVGPGGYT

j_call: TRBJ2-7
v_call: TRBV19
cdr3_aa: ASSILTSGGAGYEQY

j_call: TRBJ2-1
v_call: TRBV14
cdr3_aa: ASSQAVIPVDEQF

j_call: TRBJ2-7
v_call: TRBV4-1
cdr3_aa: ASSQDWASGRVNEQY

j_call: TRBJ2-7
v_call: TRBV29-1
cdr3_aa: SVNRGPPYEQY

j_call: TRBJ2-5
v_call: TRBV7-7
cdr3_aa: ASSLGGPRGETQY

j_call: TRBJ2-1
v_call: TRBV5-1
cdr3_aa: ASSPERGLASGVSYEQF

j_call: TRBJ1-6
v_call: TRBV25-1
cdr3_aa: ASREQEGNSPLH

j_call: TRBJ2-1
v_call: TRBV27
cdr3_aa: ASSLWRGTSGGHNEQF

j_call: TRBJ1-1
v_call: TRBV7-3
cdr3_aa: ASSGQGNTEAF

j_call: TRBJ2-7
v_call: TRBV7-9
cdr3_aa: ASSLATTPEQY

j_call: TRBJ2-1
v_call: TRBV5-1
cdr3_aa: ASSFPTGGSYNEQF

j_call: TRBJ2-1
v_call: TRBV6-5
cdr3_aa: ASSFRTSGRAVEQF

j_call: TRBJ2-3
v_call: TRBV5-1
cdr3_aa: ASSFTGGFRDTQY

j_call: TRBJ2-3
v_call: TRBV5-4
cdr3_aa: ASSLATDTQY

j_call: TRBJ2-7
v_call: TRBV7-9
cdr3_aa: ASYKGGSGSGYEQY

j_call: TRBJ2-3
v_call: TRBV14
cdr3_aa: ASSPTGILDWISTQY

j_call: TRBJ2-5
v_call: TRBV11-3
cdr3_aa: ASSLGGSQETQY

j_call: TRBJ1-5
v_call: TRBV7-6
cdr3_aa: ASSLNGDQPQH

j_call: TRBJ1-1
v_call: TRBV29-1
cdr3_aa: SVDGVRGRNEAF

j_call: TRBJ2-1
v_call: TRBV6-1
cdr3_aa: ASWGSGNNEQF

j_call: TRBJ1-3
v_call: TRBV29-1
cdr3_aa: SVGGLTGHSGNTIY

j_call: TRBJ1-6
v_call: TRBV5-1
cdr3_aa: ASSLTPTGLNSPLH

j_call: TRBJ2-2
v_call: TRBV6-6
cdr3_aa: ASSLAGGHTGELF

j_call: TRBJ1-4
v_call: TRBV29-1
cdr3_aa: SAQGAGKLF

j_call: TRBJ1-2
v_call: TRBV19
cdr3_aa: ASSLYRGGRINYGYT

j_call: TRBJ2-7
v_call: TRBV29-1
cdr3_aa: SVGDTNYEQY

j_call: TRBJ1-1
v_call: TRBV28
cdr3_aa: ASRETNPGGEAF

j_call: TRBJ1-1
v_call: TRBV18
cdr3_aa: ASSLKPGNTEAF

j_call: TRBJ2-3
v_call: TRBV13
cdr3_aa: ASSAPQRQGRLPDTQY

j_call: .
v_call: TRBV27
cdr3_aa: ASSLSIGAGGFYEQY

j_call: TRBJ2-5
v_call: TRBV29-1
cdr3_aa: SVDGTGSETQY

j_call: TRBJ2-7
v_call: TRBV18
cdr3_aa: ASSPLIEGEQY